The 8 T cell receptor beta chains below all came from one sample that was sequenced in a study of cytomegalovirus exposure and HLA in healthy donors. PCR involved 60 Vbeta and 13 Jbeta primers. Produced via immunoSEQ multiplex PCR; TCRdb's table is partial and in-frame only. Among about 160,000 clones listed, over 70% were seen once. Sequenced: PBMCs. The receptors were sampled from a man between 18 and 29 years old in good health and CMV-seropositive.

The chain is built from TRBV4-2 and TRBJ1-6, with 7 bases fitting TRBD1. Germline assignment: CDR1 LGHNA and CDR2 YNFKEQ. Trimming cost V 0 bases and J 10 bases; bases outside gene matches: 12. The CDR3 spans 17 residues. The CDR3 spells CASSQDRVKGGRSPLHF. The DNA for the CDR3 is TGTGCCAGCAGCCAAGATCGAGTGAAAGGGGGCCGATCACCCCTCCACTTT.

The chain employs TRBV7-8 and TRBJ2-4, with D tentatively TRBD2 (5 bases). This CDR3 comprises 13 residues. The V end lost 4 bases, the J end lost 9 bases, and 13 bases lay between the germline ends. Per the germline V gene, CDR1 is SGHVS and CDR2 is FQNEAQ. CDR3 in amino acids: CASSSDSGGIQYF. Here the CDR3 DNA reads TGTGCCAGCAGCTCGGACTCAGGCGGCATTCAGTACTTC.

The chain recombines TRBV2 with TRBJ2-3; a weak D match, TRBD2 (5 bases). Germline lookup yields CDR1 SNHLY and CDR2 FYNNEI. Trimming left V 4 bases short and J 1 base short, with 12 bases between. The CDR3 spans 15 residues. The CDR3 DNA sequence: TGTGCCAGCAGTGTGGCCGGAGGCGGCACAGATACGCAGTATTTT. This translates into CASSVAGGGTDTQYF.

The rearrangement joins TRBV27 to TRBJ2-1, with a tentative D call TRBD1 (5 bases). V lost 2 bases and J 5 bases, leaving 7 bases between the germline ends. The CDR3 is made up of 13 amino acids. The germline gives CDR1 MNHEY, CDR2 SMNVEV (reference sequence). CDR3 loop: CASSLRQHNEQFF. CDR3 bases: TGTGCCAGCAGTTTACGACAGCACAATGAGCAGTTCTTC.

The chain couples TRBV4-1 to TRBJ2-1, with 9 nucleotides matching TRBD1. CDR1 MGHRA and CDR2 YSYEKL come from the germline V gene. The ends lost 4 bases at V and 7 bases at J; junction bases unmatched: 11. This CDR3 is built from 16 residues. The chain's CDR3 is CASSRTGTGMANEQFF. The CDR3 nucleotides are TGCGCCAGCAGCCGAACCGGGACAGGGATGGCAAATGAGCAGTTCTTC.

The chain joins TRBV18 to TRBJ2-7; 11 positions match TRBD2. The V segment lost 6 bases and the J segment 3 bases; nucleotides outside the gene matches: 4. The germline gives CDR1 KGHSH, CDR2 LQKENI. The CDR3 is made up of 14 amino acids. CDR3 region: CASSSGTSGYEQYF. The CDR3 nucleotides read TGTGCCAGCTCGTCCGGGACTAGCGGCTACGAGCAGTACTTC.

The J gene is TRBJ1-4, the V gene TRBV5-3; unclear D gene. TRBV5-3 is marked as an open reading frame, function uncertain. Between the trimmed V and J ends, which lost 4 bases and 3 bases, there was a span of 16 bases. The CDR3 contains 16 residues. The CDR3 sequence: CARSPKHGLSNEKLFF. The DNA of the CDR3 is TGTGCCAGAAGCCCTAAACATGGGCTTTCTAATGAAAAACTGTTTTTT.

The gene calls are TRBV18 and TRBJ1-2; 12 bases match TRBD1. This CDR3 contains 14 residues. V was pared by 3 bases and J by 8 bases, with 4 bases of the junction left unmatched. Germline CDR1 is KGHSH and CDR2 is LQKENI. CDR3 in amino acids: CASSPGQGAVGYTF. CDR3 in DNA: TGTGCCAGCTCACCGGGACAGGGGGCAGTCGGCTACACCTTC.